This T cell receptor beta chain originates from a study of T cell responses to AZD1222 COVID-19 vaccine. Repertoires were generated with immunoSEQ multiplex PCR, while TCRdb's copy carries only in-frame clones and drops some. The sample lists more than 140,000 clones; approximately 89% were seen once. This clone was picked up one time. The germline gives CDR1 MNHEY, CDR2 SMNVEV (reference sequence). The V end was cut by 6 bases, the J end by 4 bases, with 4 bases between. The length of the CDR3 is 11 residues. The rearrangement links TRBV27 to TRBJ1-5; D is uncertain. The sequenced sample was peripheral blood, obtained on day 0 of AZD1222 vaccination. The TCR originated in an adult in good health. The CDR3: CASRQNQPQHF. The CDR3 coding sequence is TGTGCCAGCAGGCAGAATCAGCCCCAGCATTTT.